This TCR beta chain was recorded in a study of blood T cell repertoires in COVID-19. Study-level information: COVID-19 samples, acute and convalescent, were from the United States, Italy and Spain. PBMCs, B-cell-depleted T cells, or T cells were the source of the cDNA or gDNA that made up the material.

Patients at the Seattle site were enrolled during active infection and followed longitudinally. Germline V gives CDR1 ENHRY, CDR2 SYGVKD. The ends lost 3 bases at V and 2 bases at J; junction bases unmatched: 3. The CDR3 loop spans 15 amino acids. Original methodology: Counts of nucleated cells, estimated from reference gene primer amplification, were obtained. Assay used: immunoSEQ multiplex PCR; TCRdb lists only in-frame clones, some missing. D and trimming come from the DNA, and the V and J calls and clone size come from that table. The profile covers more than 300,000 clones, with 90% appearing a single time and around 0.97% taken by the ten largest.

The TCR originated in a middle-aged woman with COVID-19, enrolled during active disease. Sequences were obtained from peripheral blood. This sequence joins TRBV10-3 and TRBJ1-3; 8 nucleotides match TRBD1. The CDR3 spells CAISEVDRAGNTIYF. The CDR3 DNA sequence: TGTGCCATCAGTGAAGTGGACAGGGCTGGAAACACCATATATTTT.